This record concerns one T cell receptor (beta chain) sequence. This sample is drawn from a study of OX40 agonist ivuxolimab in advanced cancers. Looked up from germline, CDR1 is MNHNY and CDR2 is SVGAGI (reference sequence). The ends lost 4 bases at V and 7 bases at J; junction bases unmatched: 12. CDR3 length: 16 residues. Assay: immunoSEQ multiplex PCR; the TCRdb copy retains only in-frame clones and omits some. The sample carries about 68,000 clones, 91% recorded once. This TCR was sampled from an adult with an advanced solid tumor such as melanoma, head and neck, liver or kidney cancer. J is TRBJ1-5 and V is TRBV6-6; TRBD1 matches at 8 bases. Sequences were derived from CD4+ or CD8+ T cells sorted from blood, sampled in a trial of the OX40 agonist ivuxolimab. The chain's CDR3 is CASSSFYQGAGQPQHF. Written as DNA, the CDR3 is TGTGCCAGCAGTTCCTTTTATCAGGGGGCAGGGCAGCCCCAGCATTTT.